Listed below are T cell receptor beta chains from one sample, sequenced in a study of human T cells and chemical hapten exposure. Using its own MiXCR run on the RACE reads, TCRdb lists one record per CDR3 protein. The sample lists around 250,000 distinct CDR3 sequences, approximately 8.6% occurring once. The sequenced sample was whole blood, obtained in connection with sensitization to the hapten diphenylcyclopropenone (DPC). These receptors were taken from a woman between 40 and 55 years old with alopecia areata. Some clones in this sample may be carry-over from other donors' samples. Both conserved end residues are part of each CDR3. Each record gives: D gene, V gene, clone size, J gene, CDR3 DNA, CDR3 protein. D genes are given only for firm matches. Where a row states a size, it is once, few, many or the class of an expanded clone; other rows omit it.

.,TRBV11-3,.,TRBJ2-3,TGTGCCAGCAGCTCCCCCCTAGGACCAGATACGCAGTATTTT,CASSSPLGPDTQYF
.,TRBV11-2,.,TRBJ2-3,TGTGCCAGCAGCTTATGGCGAGATACGCAGTATTTT,CASSLWRDTQYF
.,TRBV6-5,few,TRBJ1-1,TGTGCCAGCACCACAGTGAACACTGAAGCTTTCTTT,CASTTVNTEAFF
.,TRBV5-8,few,TRBJ2-1,TGTGCCAGCAGGGATGACCTAAATGAGCAGTTCTTC,CASRDDLNEQFF
.,TRBV27,.,TRBJ2-7,TGTGCCAGCAGTTTATCTGACTCCTACGAGCAGTACTTC,CASSLSDSYEQYF
.,TRBV5-5,many,TRBJ2-3,TGTGCCAGCAGCTTGGGGGCGGTAGCGGATACGCAGTATTTT,CASSLGAVADTQYF
TRBD2,TRBV4-2,.,TRBJ2-7,TGTGCCAGCAGCCAAGATACTAGCGCTTCCTACGAGCAGTACTTC,CASSQDTSASYEQYF
TRBD1,TRBV7-2,.,TRBJ2-2,TGTGCCAGCAGCCCCAATCCGACGGGACAGGGGGCTGGGGAGCTGTTTTTT,CASSPNPTGQGAGELFF
.,TRBV10-3,many,TRBJ2-3,TGTGCCATCAGTACCTCAGGGGCGACGTCAGATACGCAGTATTTT,CAISTSGATSDTQYF
TRBD2,TRBV9,.,TRBJ2-7,TGTGCCAGCAGCATCGACAGTGGCGGGGGCTACGAGCAGTACTTC,CASSIDSGGGYEQYF
TRBD1,TRBV2,.,TRBJ2-7,TGTGCCAGCAGTGTCATGACAGGGTACGAGCAGTACTTC,CASSVMTGYEQYF
.,TRBV5-5,many,TRBJ1-4,TGTGCCAGCAGCTTGGCCGCCTTCGGGGGAGGTGATGAAAAACTGTTTTTT,CASSLAAFGGGDEKLFF
.,TRBV3-1,few,TRBJ2-4,TGTGCCAGCAGCCCCACAGGACAGATCTCCAGCATTCAGTACTTC,CASSPTGQISSIQYF
TRBD1,TRBV6-5,few,TRBJ1-5,TGTGCCAGCAGTTACTCCCCTCCCGGGACAGGGGAGCAGCCCCAGCATTTT,CASSYSPPGTGEQPQHF
.,TRBV7-9,few,TRBJ2-1,TGTGCCAGCAGCTCGATAGGGGGGGTACGCAATGAGCAGTTCTTC,CASSSIGGVRNEQFF
.,TRBV9,.,TRBJ1-1,TGTGCCAGCAGCGTAGGCCCGGGTCAGGGGACGAGGGCTGAAGCTTTCTTT,CASSVGPGQGTRAEAFF
.,TRBV20-1,few,TRBJ1-3,TGCAGTGCTAATCGCCAGGGCCCCGGAAACACCATATATTTT,CSANRQGPGNTIYF
TRBD2,TRBV6-5,.,TRBJ2-1,TGTGCCAGCACTAGAGCGGGAGGGCCCTACAATGAGCAGTTCTTC,CASTRAGGPYNEQFF